This record covers a single TCR beta chain. What this receptor recognizes is not known. Base quality data are lacking; no much larger clone is found one base away. The meaning of the sample's time point label: newly diagnosed GD, antithyroid drugs for less than 3 months. For both TCR sequencing and RNA sequencing, RNA was extracted from PBMCs in TRIzol. The diagnosis of Graves' disease was made according to American Thyroid Association guidelines. Patients for the study were recruited at an endocrinology department in Xi'an, China. Each patient gave roughly 8.4 milliliters of peripheral blood, collected in an EDTA anticoagulant tube. Ficoll Paque Plus density gradient separation was used to isolate PBMCs, and no additional T cell sorting was done. An Agilent 2100 Bioanalyzer and agarose gel were used to assess RNA quality, and a NanoDrop 2000 was used to measure RNA concentration. These data come from a study of regulatory T cells in long-lasting Graves disease (dated by TCRdb to about 2021). In the study overall: Newly diagnosed Graves' disease patients had taken antithyroid drugs for less than 3 months. Persistent Graves' disease patients were compared with newly diagnosed Graves' disease patients by peripheral blood TCR sequencing and RNA sequencing. TCR sequencing covered some 13 persistent and 20 newly diagnosed Graves' disease patients, some 35 samples in total. The study was conducted in China and was registered as a clinical trial.

Preparation of the library involved multiplex PCR. The sequencer was an Illumina HiSeq 4000. iRepertoire HTBI primers and Arm-PCR amplification of CDR3 regions were used to construct TCR beta libraries. PCR products were gel purified before sequencing. Processing in the source paper ran as follows. Gene usage analysis of CDR3 amino acid clonotypes used the approximately 62 TRBV and about 14 TRBJ segments found across samples. COPE and FqMerger were used to merge filtered high-quality paired reads into contigs. Contigs were aligned with BLAST to IMGT TRBV, TRBD and TRBJ reference genes, and CDR3 was defined per IMGT. Clonotypes above 0.1% frequency were classified as highly expanded clones. Shannon entropy served as the measure of repertoire diversity, while the Gini coefficient captured V-J evenness. Clonotypes shared by more than one individual were considered public. The public sequencing data were trimmed at Q25 with fastp and processed into clonotypes with MiXCR by TCRdb, which kept only in-frame beta chains. Here each entry gathers all rows of one CDR3 protein and keeps the most common genes and DNA. TCRdb, not the original authors, processed these V and J calls. The sample yields 400,000 to 500,000 distinct CDR3 sequences; around 14% were counted once. The ten largest clonotypes hold 16% of the sample.

From the cysteine up to the phenylalanine, the CDR3 has a length of 21 residues. The sequence is cut down to CDR3 DNA, 63 bases in frame from base 1. Via the germline V gene, CDR1 is SNHLY and CDR2 FYNNEI. The germline V end is reduced by 3 bases and the J end by 2 bases; junction bases left unmatched: 15. Summary of the overall study and its limitations: A larger number of public clonotypes was shared among persistent patients (over 2,500) than among newly diagnosed patients (over 850). TRBV28, TRBJ1-2 and TRBJ2-5 were preferentially used in persistent disease, while TRBV20-1 and TRBJ2-1 were favored in newly diagnosed disease. The authors noted that the small sample size was a limitation that may lower accuracy. Compared with newly diagnosed patients, persistent Graves' disease patients had lower TCR Shannon entropy and fewer highly expanded clones, which suggests clonal expansion. Only peripheral blood was studied, because thyroid tissue, the primary lesion, was inaccessible. Only the TCR beta chain was sequenced and analyzed.

The data were also submitted as part of a second study, on T cells in Graves' hyperthyroidism and ophthalmopathy. That second publication adds: Graves' hyperthyroidism was defined as stable when no progression to ophthalmopathy occurred over 18 months of follow-up. Hyperthyroidism patients were newly diagnosed, with disease duration under 2 months, and aged 18 to 65 years. Any patient with an uncontrolled infection, another autoimmune disease, pregnancy or lactation was excluded. Diagnoses were established on the basis of clinical symptoms, serum thyroxine and TRAb, thyroid ultrasound, and orbital computed tomography. The first round of RT-PCR for the TCR CDR3 was performed with the HTBI primer set and the Qiagen OneStep RT-PCR kit. Blood samples also contained most of the expanded thyroid clonotypes (frequency above 0.001), which suggests that blood repertoires may reflect thyroid immune responses. A model built on a 13 V-J signature distinguished ophthalmopathy from stable hyperthyroidism, reaching 85% to 90% sensitivity and about 81% specificity in cross-validation and 80%/75% in testing. In validation, the model predicted progression to ophthalmopathy with around 71% sensitivity and roughly 75% specificity, a median of around six months before onset. To identify distinguishing TCR V-J signatures, a discovery cohort of 100 patients was used, comprising some 45 with Graves' ophthalmopathy and around 57 with stable Graves' hyperthyroidism. Whether ophthalmopathy could be predicted prospectively was tested in an independent validation cohort made up of about 18 hyperthyroidism patients plus 17 patients who later progressed to ophthalmopathy. The 90 or so discovery patients were randomly split 7:3 into training and test sets. The study also compared thyroid tissue and blood T-cell repertoires from more than 5 Graves' hyperthyroidism patients. Following sampling, methimazole starting at 30 mg daily was given to hyperthyroidism patients, and high-dose intravenous methylprednisolone was given to ophthalmopathy patients. Libraries were constructed in a second round of multiplex PCR, after which size selection and purification were carried out. The libraries were sequenced on an Illumina HiSeq2000 using paired-end 100 bp reads. Raw data were processed with SOAPnuke, discarding reads with adapters, uncalled bases, mean Phred below 15, or no exact constant-primer or identifier match. COPE v1.2.5 was used to merge high-quality paired reads, and clonotypes were defined as unique nucleotide sequences. Clonotypes were aligned to IMGT TRBV, TRBD and TRBJ reference segments using MiTCR v1.1. The analysis included only V-J combinations with a frequency above 0.0001, which together covered around 99% of the repertoires. The TCS score was defined as the ratio of F50 (clonal expansion) to E x V (chaos), calculated using BLOSUM62-based TCRdist between CDR3 peptides within each V-J. Welch's t-statistics and random forest reduced around 520 V-J features to roughly 13, which were used in a naive Bayes classifier (R e1071). Sample size was not statistically predetermined, and blinding of investigators to group allocation was not performed. TCR Vbeta CDR3 sequencing of approximately 140 peripheral blood samples (43 ophthalmopathy, over 70 hyperthyroidism and roughly 17 progressor patients) is reported in the paper.

The input for sequencing was peripheral blood mononuclear cells (PBMCs), taken at new diagnosis, from a patient treated with antithyroid drugs. The V and J segments used are TRBV2 and TRBJ2-3; the junction holds 15 bases that match TRBD2. The clonotype originates from a woman aged 25 to 39 with Graves disease. Donor details come from another sample of the same person, matched by shared clones. The nucleotides read TGTGCCAGCAGTGATGGGGGACTAGCGGGAGGACCGATTCCTGCCACAGATACGCAGTATTTT. This is translated as CASSDGGLAGGPIPATDTQYF.